One sample yielded the 26 T cell receptor beta chains listed below, sequenced in a study of beta chain features in type 1 diabetes. Sequenced material consisted of expressed TCRB transcripts (all of the isolated RNA was reverse transcribed). Using immunoSEQ multiplex PCR, the repertoire was profiled, and TCRdb retains in-frame clones only, with some absent. The repertoire holds some 410,000 clones, approximately 10% seen once, with 0.035% to 0.05% in the top ten. Sequenced: naive CD4+ T cells from blood. These TCRs come from a woman aged 18-29 years in good health.

J is TRBJ1-1 and V is TRBV15; D is unresolved. The V gene's germline CDR1 is LNHNV and CDR2 YYDKDF (reference sequence). This CDR3 has 16 amino acids. V lost 1 base and J 2 bases, leaving 14 bases between the germline ends. The CDR3 loop is CATSRVVKFSNTEAFF. CDR3 bases: TGTGCCACCAGCAGAGTGGTCAAATTCTCAAACACTGAAGCTTTCTTT.

This rearrangement joins TRBV21-1 to TRBJ2-7. TRBV21-1 represents a pseudogene. CDR3 length: 15 residues. CDR3 sequence reads: CASSKSSITLYEQYV. In DNA form, the CDR3 reads TGTGCCAGCAGCAAAAGCAGTATTACACTTTACGAGCAGTACGTC.

The table lists this clone with a few counts. CDR3 amino acids: CAWRIGGGDSYEQYF. Written as DNA, the CDR3 is TGTGCCTGGAGGATCGGCGGGGGGGACTCCTACGAGCAGTACTTC. The V gene is TRBV30, the J gene TRBJ2-7; TRBD2 aligns across 9 bases. Trimming cost V 3 bases and J 0 bases; bases outside gene matches: 6. The length of the CDR3 is 15 residues. Per the germline V gene, CDR1 is GTSNPN and CDR2 is SVGIG (reference sequence). Together with reference TRBV30 and TRBJ2-7, the CDR3 gives the full variable domain: SQTIHQWPATLVQPVGSPLSLECTVEGTSNPNLYWYRQAAGRGLQLLFYSVGIGQISSEVPQNLSASRPQDRQFILSSKKLLLSDSGFYLCAWRIGGGDSYEQYFGPGTRLTVT.

The sample holds a few counts of this clone. CDR3 nucleotide sequence: TGTGCCATCAGCGGCCAGCTAACCCAAGAGACCCAGTACTTC. It translates to CAISGQLTQETQYF. The V and J genes are TRBV10-3 and TRBJ2-5; D gene ambiguous. Germline lookup yields CDR1 ENHRY and CDR2 SYGVKD. V was shortened by 6 bases and J by 1 base, with 12 bases between the two germline ends. The CDR3 covers 14 residues.

The sample holds a few counts of this clone. The gene calls are TRBV7-2 and TRBJ2-1; D is perhaps TRBD2 (7 bases). Trimming took 4 bases from V and 0 from J, leaving 22 bases between them. The CDR3 totals 19 residues. Germline CDR1 SGHTA, CDR2 FQGNSA. Here the CDR3 reads CASSSRGAGAPASYNEQFF. Here the CDR3 DNA reads TGTGCCAGCAGCTCCCGAGGTGCGGGGGCACCGGCCTCCTACAATGAGCAGTTCTTC. Filled out from reference TRBV7-2 and TRBJ2-1, the complete variable domain reads GAGVSQSPSNKVTEKGKDVELRCDPISGHTALYWYRQSLGQGLEFLIYFQGNSAPDKSGLPSDRFSAERTGGSVSTLTIQRTQQEDSAVYLCASSSRGAGAPASYNEQFFGPGTRLTVL.

The genes are TRBV6-5 and TRBJ2-1; 10 bases align to TRBD2. This CDR3 contains 15 residues. V shed 8 bases, J shed 4 bases, and the junction held 8 bases outside the gene matches. Germline V lookup: CDR1 MNHEY, CDR2 SVGAGI. The CDR3 region has the DNA TGTGCCAGCTGGTCACGTAGCGGGGGGTACAATGAGCAGTTCTTC. Its translation: CASWSRSGGYNEQFF.

There are a few counts of this clone. This chain joins TRBV5-4 and TRBJ1-3; no clear D gene. The CDR3 has 16 amino acids. Deletions cut 2 bases from V and 0 bases from J, with 12 bases between. Germline assignment: CDR1 SGHNT and CDR2 YYREEE (reference sequence). The CDR3 bases are TGTGCCAGCAGCTTCTCGGGCATGTCCTCTGGAAACACCATATATTTT. Protein product: CASSFSGMSSGNTIYF.

This clone was observed a handful of times. The gene calls are TRBV7-2 and TRBJ1-2; weak D call: TRBD1 (6 bases). The V end was cut by 7 bases, the J end by 9 bases, with 15 bases between. The CDR3 length is 12 residues. Germline assignment: CDR1 SGHTA and CDR2 FQGNSA. CDR3 in amino acids: CASTLVGGSYTF. DNA of the CDR3: TGTGCCAGCACCCTAGTAGGGGGGAGCTACACCTTC.

The gene calls are TRBV5-1 and TRBJ1-2; possibly TRBD1 for D (5 bases). The CDR3 is made up of 15 amino acids. In germline, CDR1 is SGHRS, CDR2 YFSETQ. The ends were cut back, 1 base at V and 0 bases at J, with 10 bases in the middle. DNA of the CDR3: TGCGCCAGCAGCTTGAGCCCAGGGACTAACTATGGCTACACCTTC. Its protein product is CASSLSPGTNYGYTF.

This clone appeared many times. The chain carries TRBV25-1 and TRBJ2-6; a possible D gene is TRBD2 (5 bases). V was clipped by 0 bases and J by 1 base, with 7 bases between them. The CDR3 totals 16 residues. CDR1 is MGHDK and CDR2 is SYGVNS in the germline V gene. CDR3 DNA: TGTGCCAGCAGTGAATATGGGAGATCTGGGGCCAACGTCCTGACTTTC. This sequence encodes CASSEYGRSGANVLTF. Variable domain in full (rest from reference TRBV25-1 and TRBJ2-6): EADIYQTPRYLVIGTGKKITLECSQTMGHDKMYWYQQDPGMELHLIHYSYGVNSTEKGDLSSESTVSRIRTEHFPLTLESARPSHTSQYLCASSEYGRSGANVLTFGAGSRLTVL.

This clone was counted between two and nine times. The chain uses TRBV18 and TRBJ2-1, with D unclear. Germline V gene sequence: CDR1 KGHSH, CDR2 LQKENI. V was clipped by 0 bases and J by 12 bases, with 9 bases between them. The CDR3 totals 12 residues. Written as DNA, the CDR3 is TGTGCCAGCTCACCACCTTTGGTGGGGCAGTTCTTC. It codes for CASSPPLVGQFF.

This clone was detected only a few times. The rearrangement uses TRBV2 and TRBJ2-3; no reliable D call. V was cut by 5 bases and J by 5 bases, with 11 bases left in between. The CDR3 spans 13 residues. Germline lookup yields CDR1 SNHLY and CDR2 FYNNEI. Here the CDR3 DNA reads TGTGCCAGCAGTCAAATTAGCCAAGATACGCAGTATTTT. This encodes CASSQISQDTQYF. The variable domain in full, with the rest retrieved from reference TRBV2 and TRBJ2-3, is EPEVTQTPSHQVTQMGQEVILRCVPISNHLYFYWYRQILGQKVEFLVSFYNNEISEKSEIFDDQFSVERPDGSNFTLKIRSTKLEDSAMYFCASSQISQDTQYFGPGTRLTVL.

This clone has just a few counts. The V gene is TRBV5-1, the J gene TRBJ1-2; the D is unclear. Germline CDR1 reads SGHRS; CDR2 reads YFSETQ. The CDR3 is made up of 13 amino acids. Trimming pared 2 bases from V and 6 bases from J, leaving 11 bases between. The CDR3 loop reads CASSFGKADGYTF. As DNA, the CDR3 is TGCGCCAGCAGCTTTGGAAAGGCGGATGGCTACACCTTC.

This clone appeared a few times. Other DNA sequences in this specimen translate into the identical CDR3. The gene calls are TRBV9 and TRBJ2-7, with D possibly being TRBD1 (7 bases). V was shortened by 2 bases and J by 1 base, with 10 bases between the two germline ends. Germline V gene lookup returns CDR1 SGDLS and CDR2 YYNGEE. The CDR3 extends over 14 amino acids. The CDR3 DNA sequence: TGTGCCAGCAGCGTCGGGGGACAGTCCTACGAGCAGTACTTC. Its protein product is CASSVGGQSYEQYF.

The chain employs TRBV11-3 and TRBJ2-5; no reliable D call. The germline V gene has CDR1 SGHNT and CDR2 YENEEA. The CDR3 covers 13 residues. V lost 2 bases and J lost 1, with 5 bases in between. The CDR3 region has the DNA TGTGCCAGCAGCTTACACGGCCAAGAGACCCAGTACTTC. It encodes CASSLHGQETQYF.

The rearrangement joins TRBV7-9 to TRBJ1-5; D call uncertain. CDR1 SEHNR and CDR2 FQNEAQ come from the germline V gene (reference sequence). The CDR3 has 14 amino acids. Trimming took off 5 bases at V and 0 bases at J, with 8 bases between the two ends. The CDR3 sequence: CASSHKDSNQPQHF. The CDR3 coding sequence is TGTGCCAGCAGCCACAAAGATAGCAATCAGCCCCAGCATTTT.

The genes are TRBV19 and TRBJ2-7; the match to TRBD2 covers 7 bases. V shed 6 bases, J shed 5 bases, and the junction held 16 bases outside the gene matches. CDR1 LNHDA and CDR2 SQIVND come from the germline V gene (reference sequence). The CDR3 has 16 residues. The chain's CDR3 is CASSPLKAGVVHEQYF. The CDR3 DNA follows: TGTGCCAGTAGCCCCCTGAAGGCGGGAGTGGTCCACGAGCAGTACTTC.

The chain carries TRBV7-8 and TRBJ2-1; 13 nucleotides line up with TRBD2. CDR3 length: 16 amino acids. V shed 5 bases, J shed 6 bases, and the junction held 7 bases outside the gene matches. Germline values: CDR1 SGHVS, CDR2 FQNEAQ. This chain's CDR3 is CASSHWTSGRGNEQFF. In DNA, the CDR3 is TGTGCCAGCAGCCACTGGACTAGCGGGAGAGGCAATGAGCAGTTCTTC.

V and J are TRBV4-2 and TRBJ2-3; a possible D gene is TRBD1 (6 bases). Trimming took 2 bases from V and 0 from J, leaving 15 bases between them. The CDR3 sequence is 17 residues long. Per germline, CDR1 LGHNA and CDR2 YNFKEQ. CDR3 sequence reads: CASSQQSTGISTDTQYF. DNA for the CDR3: TGTGCCAGCAGCCAACAATCAACAGGGATCAGCACAGATACGCAGTATTTT.

There are a few counts of this clone. The V call is TRBV7-9, the J call TRBJ2-1; D may match TRBD1 or TRBD2 (5 bases each). Germline lookup yields CDR1 SEHNR and CDR2 FQNEAQ (reference sequence). CDR3 size: 15 residues. Trimming stripped 2 bases from V and 0 bases from J, with 8 bases between. The CDR3 sequence is CASSLKGSSYNEQFF. The DNA for the CDR3 is TGTGCCAGCAGCTTAAAGGGGAGCTCCTACAATGAGCAGTTCTTC. The complete variable domain, with remaining parts taken from reference TRBV7-9 and TRBJ2-1, reads DTGVSQNPRHKITKRGQNVTFRCDPISEHNRLYWYRQTLGQGPEFLTYFQNEAQLEKSRLLSDRFSAERPKGSFSTLEIQRTEQGDSAMYLCASSLKGSSYNEQFFGPGTRLTVL.

This clone turned up a few times. The V and J genes are TRBV9 and TRBJ2-2; D unresolved. Germline CDR1 and CDR2: SGDLS and YYNGEE. CDR3 length: 14 amino acids. The ends were cut back, 2 bases at V and 3 bases at J, with 8 bases in the middle. The CDR3 DNA reads TGTGCCAGCAGCGTCCGCCAGTACACCGGGGAGCTGTTTTTT. Translated: CASSVRQYTGELFF.

This clone was picked up a small number of times. The chain couples TRBV7-6 to TRBJ2-5; TRBD2 matches at 14 bases. V lost 4 bases and J lost 3; bases outside the gene matches: 10. The CDR3 totals 18 residues. From germline, CDR1 is SGHVS and CDR2 FNYEAQ. DNA of the CDR3: TGTGCCAGCAGCTCGGGACTAGCGGGAGCTTCTGGTAAAGAGACCCAGTACTTC. Residues: CASSSGLAGASGKETQYF.

The chain links TRBV7-2 to TRBJ2-2; the D is unclear. Trimming took 6 bases from V and 4 from J, leaving 12 bases between them. There are 14 residues in the CDR3. CDR1 and CDR2 from the germline V gene are SGHTA and FQGNSA. The CDR3 DNA reads TGTGCCAGCAGTACCCGGCGTGTCACCGGGGAGCTGTTTTTT. Translation: CASSTRRVTGELFF.

The chain uses TRBV7-3 and TRBJ2-3; TRBD2 is a possible D gene (6 bases). Looked up from germline, CDR1 is SGHTA and CDR2 is FQGTGA. The CDR3 covers 13 residues. The germline V and J ends were trimmed by 4 bases and 7 bases, with 12 bases remaining between them. Here the CDR3 reads CASSSPGLNTQYF. DNA of the CDR3: TGTGCCAGCAGCTCCCCGGGACTCAATACGCAGTATTTT.

This clone was seen a handful of times. This rearrangement joins TRBV29-1 to TRBJ1-2; maybe TRBD1 (5 bases). The CDR3 extends over 14 amino acids. V was cut by 3 bases and J by 1 base, with 12 bases left in between. CDR1 and CDR2 (germline): SQVTM, ANQGSEA. CDR3 amino acids: CSVDIDSLNYGYTF. The CDR3 DNA sequence: TGCAGCGTTGACATAGACAGCCTTAACTATGGCTACACCTTC. Drawing the rest from reference TRBV29-1 and TRBJ1-2, the complete variable domain is SAVISQKPSRDICQRGTSLTIQCQVDSQVTMMFWYRQQPGQSLTLIATANQGSEATYESGFVIDKFPISRPNLTFSTLTVSNMSPEDSSIYLCSVDIDSLNYGYTFGSGTRLTVV.

A few counts support this clone. This chain connects TRBV7-2 to TRBJ2-4; weak D call: TRBD1 (5 bases). This CDR3 spans 15 amino acids. The V end was cut by 2 bases, the J end by 1 base, with 9 bases between. Germline V lookup: CDR1 SGHTA, CDR2 FQGNSA. CDR3 nucleotides: TGTGCCAGCAGCTTACAGGGAAGGGCCAAAAACATTCAGTACTTC. Protein: CASSLQGRAKNIQYF.